One sample yielded the 12 T cell receptor beta chains listed below, sequenced in a study of T cells in localized non-small cell lung cancer. TCRdb's table, derived via immunoSEQ multiplex PCR, lists solely in-frame clones and lacks some. The table shows some 64,000 clones, with approximately 80% occurring only once. The specimen was PBMCs, collected before any cancer treatment. These receptors were collected from a man aged 35 to 70 with stage II lung adenocarcinoma.

This chain connects TRBV11-2 to TRBJ2-7; D perhaps matches TRBD2 (6 bases). The CDR3 totals 13 residues. V gave up 5 bases and J gave up 0 bases, with 8 bases separating them. Germline V gives CDR1 SGHAT, CDR2 FQNNGV. The chain's CDR3 is CASSRDFSYEQYF. The CDR3 nucleotides read TGTGCCAGCAGCCGGGACTTCTCCTACGAGCAGTACTTC.

This chain uses TRBV6-1 with TRBJ1-1; D is unclear. CDR1 is MNHNS, CDR2 SASEGT, per germline. The ends were cut back, 5 bases at V and 3 bases at J, with 4 bases in the middle. The CDR3 sequence is 11 residues long. This CDR3 is CASSFDTEAFF. CDR3 bases: TGTGCCAGCAGTTTTGACACTGAAGCTTTCTTT.

The rearrangement joins TRBV7-9 to TRBJ1-4; perhaps TRBD1 as D (5 bases). Trimming stripped 8 bases from V and 0 bases from J, with 13 bases between. Germline V lookup: CDR1 SEHNR, CDR2 FQNEAQ (reference sequence). The CDR3 is 15 amino acids. CDR3 amino acids: CASAPGSTTNEKLFF. The CDR3 DNA reads TGTGCCAGCGCACCAGGGTCTACAACTAATGAAAAACTGTTTTTT.

This chain uses TRBV4-3 with TRBJ2-2; 13 bases match TRBD2. The CDR3 sequence is 16 residues long. Unmatched junction bases numbered 8, after V lost 3 bases and J lost 10 bases. The germline CDR1 and CDR2 sequences are LGHNA and YSLEER. This chain's CDR3 is CASSQRLAGGPPELFF. The CDR3 nucleotides are TGCGCCAGCAGCCAGCGACTAGCGGGAGGTCCCCCGGAGCTGTTTTTT.

The chain combines TRBV4-2 with TRBJ2-7; D is possibly TRBD1 or TRBD2 (7 bases each). Germline V gene sequence: CDR1 LGHNA, CDR2 YNFKEQ. This CDR3 spans 16 amino acids. Between the trimmed V and J ends, which lost 3 bases and 0 bases, there was a span of 15 bases. The CDR3 spells CASSQSGGGSSYEQYF. Written as DNA, the CDR3 is TGTGCCAGCAGCCAGTCAGGGGGGGGGTCCTCCTACGAGCAGTACTTC.

The V and J genes are TRBV10-3 and TRBJ1-2; D call uncertain. Germline assignment: CDR1 ENHRY and CDR2 SYGVKD. Trimming pared 3 bases from V and 3 bases from J, leaving 8 bases between. The CDR3 sequence is 13 residues long. The CDR3 DNA sequence: TGTGCCATCAGTGATCACAGTGACTATGGCTACACCTTC. It encodes CAISDHSDYGYTF.

V and J are TRBV7-6 and TRBJ2-5, with 11 positions matching TRBD2. V lost 3 bases and J lost 5; bases outside the gene matches: 8. The CDR3 spans 16 residues. Germline V gene sequence: CDR1 SGHVS, CDR2 FNYEAQ. CDR3 sequence: CASSLTSGANAETQYF. DNA of the CDR3: TGTGCCAGCAGCTTGACTAGCGGGGCAAATGCGGAGACCCAGTACTTC. Complete variable domain (other parts from reference TRBV7-6 and TRBJ2-5): GAGVSQSPRYKVTKRGQDVALRCDPISGHVSLYWYRQALGQGPEFLTYFNYEAQQDKSGLPNDRFSAERPEGSISTLTIQRTEQRDSAMYRCASSLTSGANAETQYFGPGTRLLVL.

The chain couples TRBV9 to TRBJ1-1; D possibly corresponds to TRBD1 (5 bases). Trimming left V 4 bases short and J 5 bases short, with 12 bases between. Looked up from germline, CDR1 is SGDLS and CDR2 is YYNGEE. The CDR3 totals 13 residues. The CDR3 sequence is CASSPGGRTEAFF. CDR3 nucleotide sequence: TGTGCCAGCAGCCCCGGGGGTAGGACTGAAGCTTTCTTT.

The rearrangement joins TRBV15 to TRBJ1-1; D ambiguous. This CDR3 has 14 residues. Germline V CDR1 and CDR2: LNHNV, YYDKDF (reference sequence). The germline V and J ends were trimmed by 5 bases and 1 base, with 11 bases remaining between them. CDR3 bases: TGTGCCACCAGCTCTCTGACCCCGAACACTGAAGCTTTCTTT. This gives the protein CATSSLTPNTEAFF.

The sample holds a few counts of this clone. The chain carries TRBV12-5 and TRBJ2-7, with D perhaps TRBD2 (5 bases). The V end was cut by 0 bases, the J end by 2 bases, with 20 bases between. This CDR3 spans 18 amino acids. Germline CDR1 is LGHNT and CDR2 is FRNRAP. DNA of the CDR3: TGTGCTAGTGGTTTGGTGGAGGACGGTACCTACTTTACCTACGAGCAGTACTTC. Its translation is CASGLVEDGTYFTYEQYF.

In regard to this clone: A read error may produce the germline difference seen at one junction end. V usage is TRBV7-2 and J usage is TRBJ2-5; D perhaps matches TRBD1 (5 bases). CDR3 length: 13 residues. CDR1 and CDR2 from the germline V gene are SGHTA and FQGNSA. CDR3 sequence reads: CASRLGVRETQYF. CDR3 in DNA: TGTGCCAGCAGATTAGGGGTTCGCGAGACCCAGTACTTC.

V usage is TRBV30 and J usage is TRBJ1-1; D is undetermined. Germline V gene data show CDR1 as GTSNPN and CDR2 as SVGIG (reference sequence). CDR3 length: 14 amino acids. V was trimmed by 4 bases and J by 6 bases, leaving 18 bases between them. The CDR3 DNA reads TGTGCCTGGACCCCCGCCGGTCCCGGCGCTGAAGCTTTCTTT. This encodes CAWTPAGPGAEAFF.